The present TCR beta chain was sequenced within a study of blood T cell repertoires in COVID-19. Study-wide context: Italy, Spain and the United States were the sources of the convalescent and acute COVID-19 samples.

CDR1 and CDR2 (germline): SGHTA, FQGNSA. The CDR3 has 14 amino acids. V lost 1 base, J lost 2 bases, and 6 bases lay in between. Some clones are missing from TCRdb's copy, which holds only in-frame ones; the method was immunoSEQ multiplex PCR. In the table there are 220,000 or so clones, 60% to 85% of which are singletons. The source material was peripheral blood. The chain links TRBV7-2 to TRBJ1-5, with D unclear. The sequence was obtained from a woman in her sixties or seventies with acute or convalescent COVID-19. The CDR3 coding sequence is TGTGCCAGCAGCTTAGTACGCGGCAATCAGCCCCAGCATTTT. It translates to CASSLVRGNQPQHF.